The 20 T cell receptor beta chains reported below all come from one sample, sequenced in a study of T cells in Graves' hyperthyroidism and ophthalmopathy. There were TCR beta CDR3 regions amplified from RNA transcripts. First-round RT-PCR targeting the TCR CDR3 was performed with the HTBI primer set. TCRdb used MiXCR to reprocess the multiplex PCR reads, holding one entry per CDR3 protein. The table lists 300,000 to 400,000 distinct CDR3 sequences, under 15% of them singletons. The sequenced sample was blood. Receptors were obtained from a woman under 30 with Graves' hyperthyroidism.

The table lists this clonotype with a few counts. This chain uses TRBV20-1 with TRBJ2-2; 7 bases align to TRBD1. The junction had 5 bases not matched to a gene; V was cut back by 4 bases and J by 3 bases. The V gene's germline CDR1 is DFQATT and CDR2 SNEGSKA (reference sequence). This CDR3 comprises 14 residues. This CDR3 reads CSANRGGDTGELFF. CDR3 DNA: TGCAGTGCTAACAGGGGTGGGGACACCGGGGAGCTGTTTTTT.

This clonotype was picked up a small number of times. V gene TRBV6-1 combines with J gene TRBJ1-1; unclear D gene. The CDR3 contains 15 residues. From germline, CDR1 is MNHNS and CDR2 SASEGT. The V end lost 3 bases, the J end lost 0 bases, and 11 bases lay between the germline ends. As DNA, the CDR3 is TGTGCCAGCAGTGATGCCGGCGGGCTGAACACTGAAGCTTTCTTT. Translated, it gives CASSDAGGLNTEAFF.

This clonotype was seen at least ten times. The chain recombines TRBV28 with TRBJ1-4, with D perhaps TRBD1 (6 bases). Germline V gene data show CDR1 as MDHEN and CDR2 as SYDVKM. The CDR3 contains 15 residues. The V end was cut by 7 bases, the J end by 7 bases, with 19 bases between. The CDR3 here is CASTHTSGGREKLFF. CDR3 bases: TGTGCCAGCACCCATACAAGTGGGGGCCGTGAAAAACTGTTTTTT.

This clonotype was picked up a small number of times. CDR3 protein: CASSRTGGGGNTEAFF. Here the CDR3 DNA reads TGCGCCAGCAGCAGGACAGGGGGCGGTGGGAACACTGAAGCTTTCTTT. The rearrangement uses TRBV4-1 and TRBJ1-1, with 11 bases aligning to TRBD1. The CDR3 is made up of 16 amino acids. Germline V gene sequence: CDR1 MGHRA, CDR2 YSYEKL. V was pared by 5 bases and J by 1 base, with 6 bases of the junction left unmatched.

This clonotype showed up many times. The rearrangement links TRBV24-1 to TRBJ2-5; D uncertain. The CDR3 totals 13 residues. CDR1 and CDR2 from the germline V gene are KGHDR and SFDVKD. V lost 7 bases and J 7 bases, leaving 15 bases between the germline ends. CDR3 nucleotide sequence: TGTGCCACCAGCATGAGTCGGTACGGGACCCAGTACTTC. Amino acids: CATSMSRYGTQYF.

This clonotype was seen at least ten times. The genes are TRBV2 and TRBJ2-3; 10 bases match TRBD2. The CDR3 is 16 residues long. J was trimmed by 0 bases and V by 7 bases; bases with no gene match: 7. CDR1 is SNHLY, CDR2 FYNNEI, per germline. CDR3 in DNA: TGTGCCAGCATACACCCGGGACTAGCGAGCACAGATACGCAGTATTTT. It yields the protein CASIHPGLASTDTQYF. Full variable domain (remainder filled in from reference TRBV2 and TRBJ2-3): EPEVTQTPSHQVTQMGQEVILRCVPISNHLYFYWYRQILGQKVEFLVSFYNNEISEKSEIFDDQFSVERPDGSNFTLKIRSTKLEDSAMYFCASIHPGLASTDTQYFGPGTRLTVL.

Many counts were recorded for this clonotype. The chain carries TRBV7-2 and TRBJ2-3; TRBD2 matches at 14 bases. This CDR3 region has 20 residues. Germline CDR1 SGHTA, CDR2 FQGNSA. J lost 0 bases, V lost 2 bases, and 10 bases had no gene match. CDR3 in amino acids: CASSLSRVGLAGGSTDTQYF. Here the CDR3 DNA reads TGTGCCAGCAGCTTAAGCCGAGTCGGACTAGCGGGAGGCAGCACAGATACGCAGTATTTT.

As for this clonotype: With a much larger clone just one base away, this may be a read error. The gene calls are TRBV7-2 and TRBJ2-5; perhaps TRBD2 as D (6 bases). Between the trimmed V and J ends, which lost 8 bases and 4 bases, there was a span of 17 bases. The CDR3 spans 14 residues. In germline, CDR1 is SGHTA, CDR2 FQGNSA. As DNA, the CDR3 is TGTGCCAGCGGCCACGGGCTGGGGGGAGAGACCCAGTACTTC. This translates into CASGHGLGGETQYF.

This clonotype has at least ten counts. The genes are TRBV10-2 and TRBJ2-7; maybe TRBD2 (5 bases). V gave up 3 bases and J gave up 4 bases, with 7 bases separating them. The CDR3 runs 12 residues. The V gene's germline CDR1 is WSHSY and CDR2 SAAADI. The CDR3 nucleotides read TGCGCCAGCAGTGAACGGGAATACGAGCAGTACTTC. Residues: CASSEREYEQYF.

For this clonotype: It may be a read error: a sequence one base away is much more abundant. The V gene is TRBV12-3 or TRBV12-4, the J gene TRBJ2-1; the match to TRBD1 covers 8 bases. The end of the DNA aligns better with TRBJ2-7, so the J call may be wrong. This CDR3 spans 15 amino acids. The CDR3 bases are TGTGCCACCACCCGAACCGGGACAGGTAACAATGAGCAGTACTTC. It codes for CATTRTGTGNNEQYF.

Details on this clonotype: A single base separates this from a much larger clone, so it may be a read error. The CDR3 coding sequence is TGCGCCAGCAGCTTGGTACCGGGGGGGGCCACTGAAGCTTTCTTT. It yields the protein CASSLVPGGATEAFF. The V call is TRBV5-1, the J call TRBJ1-1; D may be TRBD1 (6 bases). The CDR3 loop spans 15 amino acids. The V gene lost 0 bases and the J gene lost 4 bases, with 13 bases spanning the gap. Germline CDR1 and CDR2: SGHRS and YFSETQ. Based on the CDR3 plus reference TRBV5-1 and TRBJ1-1, the full variable domain is KAGVTQTPRYLIKTRGQQVTLSCSPISGHRSVSWYQQTPGQGLQFLFEYFSETQRNKGNFPGRFSGRQFSNSRSEMNVSTLELGDSALYLCASSLVPGGATEAFFGQGTRLTVV.

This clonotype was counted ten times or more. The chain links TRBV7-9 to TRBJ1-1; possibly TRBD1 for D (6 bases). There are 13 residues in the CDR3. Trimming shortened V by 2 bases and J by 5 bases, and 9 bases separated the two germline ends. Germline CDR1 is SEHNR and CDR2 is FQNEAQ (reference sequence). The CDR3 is CASSLQGKTEAFF. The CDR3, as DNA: TGTGCCAGCAGCTTACAGGGGAAGACTGAAGCTTTCTTT.

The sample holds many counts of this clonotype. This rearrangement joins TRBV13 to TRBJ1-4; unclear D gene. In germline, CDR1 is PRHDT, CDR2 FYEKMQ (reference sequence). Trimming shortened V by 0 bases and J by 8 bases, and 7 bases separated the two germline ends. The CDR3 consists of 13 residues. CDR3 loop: CASSLGGREKLFF. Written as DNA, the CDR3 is TGTGCCAGCAGCTTAGGGGGCCGGGAAAAACTGTTTTTT.

CDR3 DNA: TGCGCCAGCAGCCAAGGGGCAGGGCGACTACCCCTCCACTTT. Translating gives CASSQGAGRLPLHF. The gene calls are TRBV4-1 and TRBJ1-6; weak D call: TRBD1 (5 bases). CDR3 length equals 14 residues. V lost 1 base to trimming and J lost 12 bases, with 13 bases between them. Germline V gene sequence: CDR1 MGHRA, CDR2 YSYEKL.

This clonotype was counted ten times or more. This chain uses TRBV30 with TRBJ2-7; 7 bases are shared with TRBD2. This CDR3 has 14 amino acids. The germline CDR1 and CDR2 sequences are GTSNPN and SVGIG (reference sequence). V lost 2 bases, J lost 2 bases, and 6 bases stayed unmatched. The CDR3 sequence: CAWSFAGVPYEQYF. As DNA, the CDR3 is TGTGCCTGGAGTTTCGCGGGAGTGCCCTACGAGCAGTACTTC.

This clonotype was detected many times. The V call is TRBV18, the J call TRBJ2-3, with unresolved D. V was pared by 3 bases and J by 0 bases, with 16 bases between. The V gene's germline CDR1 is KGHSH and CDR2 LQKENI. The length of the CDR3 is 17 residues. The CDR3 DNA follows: TGTGCCAGCTCACCGCTTACAGCAGGCCTTAGCACAGATACGCAGTATTTT. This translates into CASSPLTAGLSTDTQYF.

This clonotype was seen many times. The CDR3 sequence is CATSRGEWEGTQYF. CDR3 DNA: TGTGCCACCAGCAGAGGGGAATGGGAGGGGACCCAGTACTTC. The chain has TRBV15 and TRBJ2-5, with 7 bases fitting TRBD2. The germline V gene has CDR1 LNHNV and CDR2 YYDKDF (reference sequence). This CDR3 spans 14 amino acids. The V segment lost 1 base and the J segment 7 bases; nucleotides outside the gene matches: 6.

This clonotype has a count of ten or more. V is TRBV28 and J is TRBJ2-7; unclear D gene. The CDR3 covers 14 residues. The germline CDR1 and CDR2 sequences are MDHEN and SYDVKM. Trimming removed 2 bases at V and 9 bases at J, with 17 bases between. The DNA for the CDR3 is TGTGCCAGCAGTTTAGCCCCGGCCACAGATGTGCAGTACTTC. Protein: CASSLAPATDVQYF.

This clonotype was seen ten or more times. This CDR3 is CSARDGAGLSQPQHF. The CDR3 nucleotides are TGCAGTGCTAGAGATGGTGCAGGGCTAAGTCAGCCCCAGCATTTT. This sequence joins TRBV20-1 and TRBJ1-5, with TRBD1 as a possible D gene (5 bases). The CDR3 consists of 15 residues. V was trimmed by 0 bases and J by 6 bases, leaving 15 bases between them. Germline V lookup: CDR1 DFQATT, CDR2 SNEGSKA (reference sequence).

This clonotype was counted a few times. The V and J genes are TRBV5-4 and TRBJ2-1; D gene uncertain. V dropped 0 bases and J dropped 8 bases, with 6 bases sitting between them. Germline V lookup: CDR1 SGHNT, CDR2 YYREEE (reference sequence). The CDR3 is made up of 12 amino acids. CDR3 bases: TGTGCCAGCAGCTTGGGAGAGGATGAGCAGTTCTTC. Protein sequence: CASSLGEDEQFF.